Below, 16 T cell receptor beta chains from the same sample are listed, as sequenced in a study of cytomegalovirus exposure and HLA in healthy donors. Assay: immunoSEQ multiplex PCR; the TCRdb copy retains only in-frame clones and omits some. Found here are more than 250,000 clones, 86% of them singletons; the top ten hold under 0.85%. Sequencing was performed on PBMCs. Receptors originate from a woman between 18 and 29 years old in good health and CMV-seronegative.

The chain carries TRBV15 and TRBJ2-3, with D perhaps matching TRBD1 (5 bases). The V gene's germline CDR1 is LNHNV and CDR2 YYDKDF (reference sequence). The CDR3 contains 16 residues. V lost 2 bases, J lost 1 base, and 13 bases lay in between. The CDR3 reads CATSRTQGLGTDTQYF. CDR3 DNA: TGTGCCACCAGCAGAACTCAGGGCCTCGGCACAGATACGCAGTATTTT. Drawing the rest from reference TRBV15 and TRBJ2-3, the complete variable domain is DAMVIQNPRYQVTQFGKPVTLSCSQTLNHNVMYWYQQKSSQAPKLLFHYYDKDFNNEADTPDNFQSRRPNTSFCFLDIRSPGLGDTAMYLCATSRTQGLGTDTQYFGPGTRLTVL.

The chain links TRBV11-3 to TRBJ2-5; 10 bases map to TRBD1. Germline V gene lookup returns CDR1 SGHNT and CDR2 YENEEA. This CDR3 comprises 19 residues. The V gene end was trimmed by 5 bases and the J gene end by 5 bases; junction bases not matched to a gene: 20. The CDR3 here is CASSDGPFKGTGVPETQYF. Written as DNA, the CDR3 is TGTGCCAGCAGCGATGGACCTTTCAAAGGGACAGGGGTTCCGGAGACCCAGTACTTC.

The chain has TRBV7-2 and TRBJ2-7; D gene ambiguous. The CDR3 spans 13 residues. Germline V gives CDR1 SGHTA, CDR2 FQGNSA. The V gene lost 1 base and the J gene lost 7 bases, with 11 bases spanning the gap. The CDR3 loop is CASSLGTYGEQYF. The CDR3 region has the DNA TGTGCCAGCAGCTTAGGAACCTACGGTGAGCAGTACTTC.

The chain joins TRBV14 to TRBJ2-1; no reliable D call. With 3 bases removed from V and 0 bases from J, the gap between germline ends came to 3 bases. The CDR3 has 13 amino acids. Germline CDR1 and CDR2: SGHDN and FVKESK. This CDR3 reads CASSQASYNEQFF. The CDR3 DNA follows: TGTGCCAGCAGCCAGGCCTCCTACAATGAGCAGTTCTTC.

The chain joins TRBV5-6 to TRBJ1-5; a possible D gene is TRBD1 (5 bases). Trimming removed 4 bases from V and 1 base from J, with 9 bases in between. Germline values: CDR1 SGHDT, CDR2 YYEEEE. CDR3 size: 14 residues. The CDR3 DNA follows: TGTGCCAGCAGCCCCGCAGGGAGCAATCAGCCCCAGCATTTT. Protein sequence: CASSPAGSNQPQHF. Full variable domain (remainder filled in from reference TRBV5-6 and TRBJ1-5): DAGVTQSPTHLIKTRGQQVTLRCSPKSGHDTVSWYQQALGQGPQFIFQYYEEEERQRGNFPDRFSGHQFPNYSSELNVNALLLGDSALYLCASSPAGSNQPQHFGDGTRLSIL.

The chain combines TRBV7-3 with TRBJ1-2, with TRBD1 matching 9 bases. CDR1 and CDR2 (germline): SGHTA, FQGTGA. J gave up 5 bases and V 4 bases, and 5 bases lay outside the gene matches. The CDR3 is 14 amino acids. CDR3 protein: CASSSGQGPYGYTF. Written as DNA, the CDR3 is TGTGCCAGCAGCTCCGGACAGGGGCCGTATGGCTACACCTTC.

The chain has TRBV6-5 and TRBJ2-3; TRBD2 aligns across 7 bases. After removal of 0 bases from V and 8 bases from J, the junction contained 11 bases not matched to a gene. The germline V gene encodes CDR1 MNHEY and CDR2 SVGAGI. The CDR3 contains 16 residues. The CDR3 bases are TGTGCCAGCAGTTACTCGCCGAGGGAGGGCGGGGGTACGCAGTATTTT. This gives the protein CASSYSPREGGGTQYF.

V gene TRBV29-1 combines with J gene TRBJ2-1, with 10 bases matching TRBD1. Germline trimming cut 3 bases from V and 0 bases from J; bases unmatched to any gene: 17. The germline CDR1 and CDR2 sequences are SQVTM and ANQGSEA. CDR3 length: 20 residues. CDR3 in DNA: TGCAGCGTTGATGGGGCACGGGACAGGGGAGACCCAAGCTCCTACAATGAGCAGTTCTTC. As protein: CSVDGARDRGDPSSYNEQFF.

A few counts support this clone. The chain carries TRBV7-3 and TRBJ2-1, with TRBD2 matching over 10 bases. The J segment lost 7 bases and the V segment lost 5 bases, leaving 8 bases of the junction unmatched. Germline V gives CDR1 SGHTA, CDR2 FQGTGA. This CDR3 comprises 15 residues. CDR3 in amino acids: CASSPLAGEWNEQFF. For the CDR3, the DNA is TGTGCCAGCAGCCCTCTAGCGGGAGAATGGAATGAGCAGTTCTTC.

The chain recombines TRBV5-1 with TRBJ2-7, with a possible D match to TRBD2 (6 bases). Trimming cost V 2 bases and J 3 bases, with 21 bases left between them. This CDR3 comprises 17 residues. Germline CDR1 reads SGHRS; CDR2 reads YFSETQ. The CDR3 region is CASSLAPSATGGYEQYF. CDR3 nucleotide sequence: TGCGCCAGCAGCTTAGCCCCTAGCGCTACTGGGGGCTACGAGCAGTACTTC. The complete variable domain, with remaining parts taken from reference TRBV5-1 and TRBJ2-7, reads KAGVTQTPRYLIKTRGQQVTLSCSPISGHRSVSWYQQTPGQGLQFLFEYFSETQRNKGNFPGRFSGRQFSNSRSEMNVSTLELGDSALYLCASSLAPSATGGYEQYFGPGTRLTVT.

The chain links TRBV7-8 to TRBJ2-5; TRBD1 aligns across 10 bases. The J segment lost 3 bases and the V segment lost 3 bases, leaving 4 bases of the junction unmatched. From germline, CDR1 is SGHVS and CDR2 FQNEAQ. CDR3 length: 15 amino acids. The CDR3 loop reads CASSFGTGEEETQYF. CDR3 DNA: TGTGCCAGCAGCTTCGGGACAGGGGAAGAAGAGACCCAGTACTTC.

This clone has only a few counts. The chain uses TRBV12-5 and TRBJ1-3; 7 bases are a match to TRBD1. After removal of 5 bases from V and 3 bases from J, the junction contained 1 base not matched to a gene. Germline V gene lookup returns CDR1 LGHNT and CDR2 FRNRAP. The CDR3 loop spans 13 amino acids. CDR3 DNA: TGTGCTAGTGGTCGGGACAGTGGAAACACCATATATTTT. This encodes CASGRDSGNTIYF. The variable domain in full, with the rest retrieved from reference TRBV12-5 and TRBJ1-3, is DARVTQTPRHKVTEMGQEVTMRCQPILGHNTVFWYRQTMMQGLELLAYFRNRAPLDDSGMPKDRFSAEMPDATLATLKIQPSEPRDSAVYFCASGRDSGNTIYFGEGSWLTVV.

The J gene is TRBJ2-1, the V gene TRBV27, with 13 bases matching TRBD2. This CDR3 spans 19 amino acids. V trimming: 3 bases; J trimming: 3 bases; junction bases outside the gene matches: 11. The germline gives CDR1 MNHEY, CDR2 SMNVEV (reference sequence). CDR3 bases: TGTGCCAGCAGTTTTCTGGCGGGGACTAGCGGGGCGGACTACAATGAGCAGTTCTTC. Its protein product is CASSFLAGTSGADYNEQFF.

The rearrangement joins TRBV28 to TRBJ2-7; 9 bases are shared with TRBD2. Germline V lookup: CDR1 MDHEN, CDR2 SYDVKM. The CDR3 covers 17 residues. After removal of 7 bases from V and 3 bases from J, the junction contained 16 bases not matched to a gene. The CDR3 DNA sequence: TGTGCCAGCAAGCCAGCGGGAGGTTTGGGGGGTGACTACGAGCAGTACTTC. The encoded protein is CASKPAGGLGGDYEQYF.

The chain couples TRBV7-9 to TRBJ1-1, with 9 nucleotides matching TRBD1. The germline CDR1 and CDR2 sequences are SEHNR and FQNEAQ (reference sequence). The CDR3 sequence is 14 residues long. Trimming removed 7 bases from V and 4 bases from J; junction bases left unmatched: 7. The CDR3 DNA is TGTGCCAGCACCTCCGGGACAGGGCTCACTGAAGCTTTCTTT. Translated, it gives CASTSGTGLTEAFF.

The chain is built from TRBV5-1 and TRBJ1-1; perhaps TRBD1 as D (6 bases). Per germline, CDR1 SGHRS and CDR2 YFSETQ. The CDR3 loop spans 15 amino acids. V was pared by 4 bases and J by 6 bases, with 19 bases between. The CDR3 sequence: CASSPDASRTAEAFF. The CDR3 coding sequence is TGCGCCAGCAGCCCAGATGCGAGCAGGACAGCTGAAGCTTTCTTT.